Listed below are T cell receptor beta chains from one sample, sequenced in a study of patients and donors after allogeneic stem cell transplantation. Each CDR3 protein gets one entry after TCRdb re-called the RT-PCR reads with MiXCR. The sample contains some 880,000 distinct CDR3 sequences, about a sixth of which appear only once. The specimen was blood, either unsorted or a sorted T cell fraction (not recorded which). The receptors come from a human donor who was either an allogeneic HSCT recipient or a stem cell or donor lymphocyte infusion donor (not recorded which). It is not recorded whose cells these are; they may come from a transplant donor. Both conserved end residues are trimmed from each CDR3.

j_call v_call cdr3_aa
TRBJ2-3 TRBV6-5 ASSYLRDRSTDTQY
TRBJ2-5 TRBV12-3/TRBV12-4 ASSLDGLKETQY
TRBJ2-7 TRBV12-5 ASGPPGTPFYEQY
TRBJ1-5 TRBV6-1 ASSETIQDNQPQH
TRBJ2-7 TRBV20-1 SATEDRGHEQY
TRBJ2-3 TRBV7-3 ASSQWGGARTDTQY
TRBJ2-3 TRBV24-1 ATSDRRSDSFTDTQY
TRBJ2-1 TRBV24-1 ATSDVTGRPTNEQF
TRBJ1-1 TRBV20-1 SARDRVGGNTEAF
TRBJ2-5 TRBV20-1 SAKLGSRQETQY
TRBJ2-5 TRBV4-3 ASSQDLGTASQETQY
TRBJ2-7 TRBV4-3 ASSQSIQGRNEQY
TRBJ2-7 TRBV18 ASSPQQGTSYEQY
TRBJ2-3 TRBV7-3 ASSLLQSGTDTQY
TRBJ2-2 TRBV15 ATSRDLVRRLANTGELF
TRBJ2-5 TRBV12-5 ASGLEKTGFQETQY
TRBJ1-2 TRBV7-8 ASSFRDSHGYT
TRBJ2-3 TRBV5-1 ASSLPSGGYTDTQY
TRBJ2-1 TRBV7-9 ASSLEGGTSPDEQF
TRBJ2-7 TRBV30 ARQGNNEQY
TRBJ2-2 TRBV7-8 ASSPRTSGHTGELF
TRBJ2-1 TRBV20-1 SARAMEGIYNEQF
TRBJ2-3 TRBV12-3/TRBV12-4 ASSYSGRAVDTQY
TRBJ2-1 TRBV6-5 ASSYVFGVYNEQF
TRBJ1-5 TRBV12-3/TRBV12-4 ASSLKLSTPQH
TRBJ2-3 TRBV12-3/TRBV12-4 ASSTPGPLFTDTQY
TRBJ2-1 TRBV5-8 ASSQGLSSYNEQF
TRBJ2-3 TRBV7-2 ASSLIGGDTQY
TRBJ2-1 TRBV7-6 ASSPRTSEQF
TRBJ2-7 TRBV9 ASSVAAGESYEQY
TRBJ2-3 TRBV19 ASSAERGKRTDTQY
TRBJ2-4 TRBV7-9 ASSDGTGKAKNIQY
TRBJ2-7 TRBV27 ASSQILRRDEQY
TRBJ2-5 TRBV25-1 ASRGGTDQETQY
TRBJ1-2 TRBV4-1 ASSQEPGTYGYT
TRBJ2-7 TRBV5-1 ASSFAALAGPAYEQY
TRBJ1-3 TRBV20-1 SATPGQGSPGSGNTIY
TRBJ2-5 TRBV25-1 ASRTAFGPKETQY
TRBJ2-3 TRBV5-1 ASSLEGTRLWY
TRBJ2-1 TRBV12-3/TRBV12-4 ASSPYGTDNEQF
TRBJ2-3 TRBV29-1 SVERAGVPGDTQY
TRBJ2-7 TRBV6-5 ASSYSSVRYEQY
TRBJ2-7 TRBV12-3/TRBV12-4 ASSFGGQLYEQY
TRBJ2-2 TRBV10-3 AIGGDTGELF
TRBJ2-4 TRBV12-3/TRBV12-4 ASSLAARVAKNIQY
TRBJ1-6 TRBV27 ASSKGQVENSPLH
TRBJ2-3 TRBV4-3 ASSQDPPGLAGMDTQY
TRBJ2-7 TRBV20-1 SATPMVGPEQY
TRBJ1-1 TRBV6-2/TRBV6-3 ASSDNRAMNTEAF
TRBJ2-7 TRBV4-1 ASSSLAGGFYEQY
TRBJ1-2 TRBV7-9 ASSRGQSGGYT